This TCR beta chain was observed in a study of post-analysis software for immune sequencing data. General study findings and limits: Strong co-clustering by F measure was evident for samples that had been prepared in the same batch. The five TRBV segments detected at higher frequency in patients than in controls included TRBV5-6, TRBV5-1 and TRBV20-1.

This clonotype was counted a few times. Its antigen is unknown. A much larger clone lies one base from this, so it may be a read error. Included in the TCR beta cDNA libraries were unique molecular identifiers. TCRdb processed the PCR reads anew with MiXCR; each CDR3 protein has one entry. Of 650,000 to 900,000 distinct CDR3 sequences in the sample, more than 45% were seen once. The CDR3 is 13 residues long. The germline V and J ends were trimmed by 3 bases and 6 bases, with 11 bases remaining between them. Germline CDR1 is SGHVS and CDR2 is FNYEAQ. The receptor's source is a girl aged 10 to 17 with multiple sclerosis. V usage is TRBV7-6 and J usage is TRBJ1-2; a possible D gene is TRBD1 (5 bases). The sequencing input was blood. CDR3 loop: CASSLTENHGYTF. CDR3 nucleotide sequence: TGTGCCAGCAGCTTGACAGAGAACCATGGCTACACCTTC. Full variable domain (rest looked up from reference TRBV7-6 and TRBJ1-2): GAGVSQSPRYKVTKRGQDVALRCDPISGHVSLYWYRQALGQGPEFLTYFNYEAQQDKSGLPNDRFSAERPEGSISTLTIQRTEQRDSAMYRCASSLTENHGYTFGSGTRLTVV.